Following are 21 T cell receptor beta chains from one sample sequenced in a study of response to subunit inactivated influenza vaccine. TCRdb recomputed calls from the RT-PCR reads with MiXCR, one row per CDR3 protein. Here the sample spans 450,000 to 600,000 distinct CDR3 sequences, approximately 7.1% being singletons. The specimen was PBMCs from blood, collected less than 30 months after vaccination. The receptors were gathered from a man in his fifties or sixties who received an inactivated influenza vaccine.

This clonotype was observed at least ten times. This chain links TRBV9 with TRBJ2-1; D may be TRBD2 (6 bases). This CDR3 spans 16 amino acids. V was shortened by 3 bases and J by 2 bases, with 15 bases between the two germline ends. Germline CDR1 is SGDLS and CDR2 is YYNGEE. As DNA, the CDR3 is TGTGCCAGCAGCGGGAGAGAGCGGGCCCCCTACAATGAGCAGTTCTTC. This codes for CASSGRERAPYNEQFF.

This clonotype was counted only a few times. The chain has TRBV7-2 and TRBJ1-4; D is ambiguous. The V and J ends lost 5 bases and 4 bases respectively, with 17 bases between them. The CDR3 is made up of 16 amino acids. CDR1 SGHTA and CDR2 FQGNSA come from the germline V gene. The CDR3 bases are TGTGCCAGCAGCCCACGGCCTGCGGCAAGTAATGAAAAACTGTTTTTT. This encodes CASSPRPAASNEKLFF.

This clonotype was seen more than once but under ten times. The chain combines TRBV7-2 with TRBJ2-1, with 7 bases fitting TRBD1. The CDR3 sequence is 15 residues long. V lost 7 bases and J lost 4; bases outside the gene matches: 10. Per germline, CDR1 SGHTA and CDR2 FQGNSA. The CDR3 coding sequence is TGTGCCAGCATCCCGACAGGGAAGTGGTACAATGAGCAGTTCTTC. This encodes CASIPTGKWYNEQFF. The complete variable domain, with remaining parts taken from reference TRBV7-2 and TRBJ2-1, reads GAGVSQSPSNKVTEKGKDVELRCDPISGHTALYWYRQSLGQGLEFLIYFQGNSAPDKSGLPSDRFSAERTGGSVSTLTIQRTQQEDSAVYLCASIPTGKWYNEQFFGPGTRLTVL.

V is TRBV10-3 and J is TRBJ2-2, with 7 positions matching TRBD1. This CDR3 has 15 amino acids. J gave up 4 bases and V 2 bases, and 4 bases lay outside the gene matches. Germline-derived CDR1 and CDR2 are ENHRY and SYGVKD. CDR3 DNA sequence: TGTGCCATCAGTGAGACAGGGGCACCCACCGGGGAGCTGTTTTTT. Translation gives CAISETGAPTGELFF.

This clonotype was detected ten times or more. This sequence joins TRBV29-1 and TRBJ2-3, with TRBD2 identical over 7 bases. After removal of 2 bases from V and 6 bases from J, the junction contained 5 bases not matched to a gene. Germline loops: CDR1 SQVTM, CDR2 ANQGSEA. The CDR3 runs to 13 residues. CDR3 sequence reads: CSVEPAGSDTQYF. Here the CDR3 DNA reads TGCAGCGTTGAACCAGCGGGATCGGATACGCAGTATTTT.

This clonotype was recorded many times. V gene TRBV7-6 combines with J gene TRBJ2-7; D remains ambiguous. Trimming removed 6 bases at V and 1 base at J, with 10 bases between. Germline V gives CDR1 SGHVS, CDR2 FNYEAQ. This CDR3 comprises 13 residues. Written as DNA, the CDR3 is TGTGCCAGCAGTCCGGGTAGATCCTACGAGCAGTACTTC. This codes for CASSPGRSYEQYF.

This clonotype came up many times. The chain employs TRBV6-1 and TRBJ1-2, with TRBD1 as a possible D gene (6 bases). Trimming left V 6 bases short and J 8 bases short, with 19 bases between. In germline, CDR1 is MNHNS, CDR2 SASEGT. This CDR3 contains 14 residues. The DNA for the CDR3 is TGTGCCAGCAGCGTACGACAGGTTTCTGGAGGCTACACCTTC. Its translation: CASSVRQVSGGYTF.

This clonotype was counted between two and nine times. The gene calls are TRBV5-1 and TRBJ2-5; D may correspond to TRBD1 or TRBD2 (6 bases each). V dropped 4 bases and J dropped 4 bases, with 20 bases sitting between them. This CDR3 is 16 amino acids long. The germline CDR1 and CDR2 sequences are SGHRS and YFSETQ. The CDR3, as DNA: TGCGCCAGCAGCCCCTGGGGGGCCGGGGGTGGAGAGACCCAGTACTTC. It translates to CASSPWGAGGGETQYF.

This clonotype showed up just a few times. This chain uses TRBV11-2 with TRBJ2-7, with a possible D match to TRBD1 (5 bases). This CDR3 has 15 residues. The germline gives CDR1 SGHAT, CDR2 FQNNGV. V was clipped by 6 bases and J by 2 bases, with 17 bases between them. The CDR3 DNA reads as TGTGCCAGCAGACTCCTGCAGGGTTGGACCTACGAGCAGTACTTC. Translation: CASRLLQGWTYEQYF.

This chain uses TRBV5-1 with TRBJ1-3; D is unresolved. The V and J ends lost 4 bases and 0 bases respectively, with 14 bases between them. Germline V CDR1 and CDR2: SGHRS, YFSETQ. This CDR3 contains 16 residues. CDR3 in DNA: TGCGCCAGCAGCCCCTTTTCGGGGTTCTCTGGAAACACCATATATTTT. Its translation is CASSPFSGFSGNTIYF. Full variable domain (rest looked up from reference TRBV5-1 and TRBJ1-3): KAGVTQTPRYLIKTRGQQVTLSCSPISGHRSVSWYQQTPGQGLQFLFEYFSETQRNKGNFPGRFSGRQFSNSRSEMNVSTLELGDSALYLCASSPFSGFSGNTIYFGEGSWLTVV.

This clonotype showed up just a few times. The CDR3 loop is CASLLSLEKNTIYF. The CDR3 DNA follows: TGTGCCAGCTTACTAAGCCTGGAAAAGAACACCATATATTTT. The chain joins TRBV18 to TRBJ1-3; no reliable D call. The V and J ends lost 7 bases and 7 bases respectively, with 17 bases between them. The germline CDR1 and CDR2 sequences are KGHSH and LQKENI. There are 14 residues in the CDR3.

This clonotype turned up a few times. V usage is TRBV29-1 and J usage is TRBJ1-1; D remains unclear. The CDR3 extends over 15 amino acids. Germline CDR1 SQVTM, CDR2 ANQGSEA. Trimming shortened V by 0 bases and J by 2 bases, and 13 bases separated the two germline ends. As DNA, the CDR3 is TGCAGCGTTGAAGAAGGTCGGCGGTACAACACTGAAGCTTTCTTT. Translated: CSVEEGRRYNTEAFF.

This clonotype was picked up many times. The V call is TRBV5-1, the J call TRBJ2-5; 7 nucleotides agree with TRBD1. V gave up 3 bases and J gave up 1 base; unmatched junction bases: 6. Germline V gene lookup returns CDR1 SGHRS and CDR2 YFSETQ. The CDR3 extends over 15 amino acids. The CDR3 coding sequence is TGCGCCAGCAGCTCGTACAGGGGATCCCAAGAGACCCAGTACTTC. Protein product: CASSSYRGSQETQYF.

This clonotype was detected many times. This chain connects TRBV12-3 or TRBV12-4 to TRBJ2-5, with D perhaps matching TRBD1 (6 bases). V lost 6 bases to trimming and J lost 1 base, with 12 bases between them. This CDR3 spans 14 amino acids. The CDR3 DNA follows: TGTGCCAGCAGGGACGGGACAATCCAAGAGACCCAGTACTTC. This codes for CASRDGTIQETQYF.

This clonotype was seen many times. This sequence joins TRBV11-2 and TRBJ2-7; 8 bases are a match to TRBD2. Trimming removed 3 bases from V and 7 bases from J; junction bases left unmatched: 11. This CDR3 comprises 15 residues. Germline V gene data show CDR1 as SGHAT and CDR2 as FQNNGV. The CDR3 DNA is TGTGCCAGCAGCTTGGCAGCGGGGGCCTTTAGTGAGCAGTACTTC. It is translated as CASSLAAGAFSEQYF.

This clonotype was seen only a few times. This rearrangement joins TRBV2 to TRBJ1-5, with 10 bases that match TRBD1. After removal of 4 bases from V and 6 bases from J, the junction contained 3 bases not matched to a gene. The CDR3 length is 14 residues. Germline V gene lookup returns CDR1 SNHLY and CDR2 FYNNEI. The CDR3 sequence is CASSADRGAQPQHF. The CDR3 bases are TGTGCCAGCAGTGCGGACAGGGGGGCTCAGCCCCAGCATTTT.

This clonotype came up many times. The CDR3 is CAISEWHKGKATQYF. CDR3 DNA sequence: TGTGCCATCAGTGAGTGGCATAAGGGGAAGGCGACCCAGTACTTC. The gene calls are TRBV10-3 and TRBJ2-5; tentative D call: TRBD1 (5 bases). Germline V gene sequence: CDR1 ENHRY, CDR2 SYGVKD. V lost 1 base and J lost 7, with 16 bases in between. The CDR3 sequence is 15 residues long.

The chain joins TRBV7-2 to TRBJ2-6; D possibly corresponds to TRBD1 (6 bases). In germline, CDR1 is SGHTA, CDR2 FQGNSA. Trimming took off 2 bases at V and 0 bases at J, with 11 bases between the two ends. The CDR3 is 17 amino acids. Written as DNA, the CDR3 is TGTGCCAGCAGCTTAAACAGGGCGATCTCTGGGGCCAACGTCCTGACTTTC. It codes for CASSLNRAISGANVLTF.

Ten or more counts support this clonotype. This CDR3 is CASSQDWLTENTEAFF. In DNA, the CDR3 is TGCGCCAGCAGCCAAGATTGGCTGACGGAGAACACTGAAGCTTTCTTT. The gene calls are TRBV4-3 and TRBJ1-1, with no clear D. Trimming removed 0 bases at V and 1 base at J, with 12 bases between. This CDR3 is 16 amino acids long. Germline V CDR1 and CDR2: LGHNA, YSLEER.

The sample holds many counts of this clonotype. CDR3 region: CASNRGNQPQHF. The CDR3 DNA sequence: TGTGCCAGTAACAGGGGCAATCAGCCCCAGCATTTT. V is TRBV12-3 or TRBV12-4 and J is TRBJ1-5, with a weak D call TRBD1 (6 bases). This CDR3 is built from 12 residues. V was trimmed by 9 bases and J by 2 bases, leaving 8 bases between them.

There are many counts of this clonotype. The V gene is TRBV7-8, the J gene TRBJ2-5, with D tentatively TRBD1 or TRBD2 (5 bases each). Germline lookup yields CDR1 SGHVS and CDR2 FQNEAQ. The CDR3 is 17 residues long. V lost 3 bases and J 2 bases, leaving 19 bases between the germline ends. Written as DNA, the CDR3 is TGTGCCAGCAGCTTGGGGGACGTACAATATTTACAAGAGACCCAGTACTTC. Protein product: CASSLGDVQYLQETQYF.